One T cell receptor beta chain is described in this entry. The antigen is unknown. The sample is drawn from a study of PD-L1 blockade in urothelial cancer. Whole-study context: Analyses were performed on blood at 3 weeks after treatment start (the second dose) and at 6 weeks.

Whole-study results and caveats: Expansion of tumor-associated blood clones at 3 weeks was greater in durable-benefit patients.

A total of 1 to 8 samples per patient were collected pretreatment and on-treatment. Germline CDR1 LGHNA, CDR2 YSLEER. The CDR3 length is 15 residues. Germline trimming cut 4 bases from V and 6 bases from J; bases unmatched to any gene: 2. Some clones are missing from TCRdb's copy, which holds only in-frame ones; the method was immunoSEQ multiplex PCR. This table holds nearly 30,000 clones, approximately 87% found once. This TCR derives from a man aged 50-59 years with urothelial cancer. The gene calls are TRBV4-3 and TRBJ2-3; TRBD2 matches 15 bases. The sequencing here drew on PBMCs, taken around atezolizumab (anti-PD-L1) treatment. DNA of the CDR3: TGCGCCAGCAGCCGGGGACTAGCGGGAGGTGATACGCAGTATTTT. This gives the protein CASSRGLAGGDTQYF.